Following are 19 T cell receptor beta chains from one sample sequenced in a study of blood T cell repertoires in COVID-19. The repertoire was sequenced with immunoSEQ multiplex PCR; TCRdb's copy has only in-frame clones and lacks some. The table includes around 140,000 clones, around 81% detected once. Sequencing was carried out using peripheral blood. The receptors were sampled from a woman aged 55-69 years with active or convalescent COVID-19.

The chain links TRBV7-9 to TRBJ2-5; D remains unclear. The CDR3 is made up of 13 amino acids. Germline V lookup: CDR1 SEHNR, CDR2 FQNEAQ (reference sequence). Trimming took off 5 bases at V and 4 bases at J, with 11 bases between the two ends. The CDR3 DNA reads TGTGCCAGCAGCATTACTGTACGAGAGACCCAGTACTTC. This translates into CASSITVRETQYF. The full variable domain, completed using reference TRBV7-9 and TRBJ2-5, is DTGVSQNPRHKITKRGQNVTFRCDPISEHNRLYWYRQTLGQGPEFLTYFQNEAQLEKSRLLSDRFSAERPKGSFSTLEIQRTEQGDSAMYLCASSITVRETQYFGPGTRLLVL.

CDR3 loop: CASTPYMTSGDNEQFF. DNA for the CDR3: TGTGCCAGCACCCCGTATATGACTAGCGGTGATAATGAGCAGTTCTTC. The rearrangement uses TRBV6-2 or TRBV6-3 and TRBJ2-1; 9 positions match TRBD2. V shed 7 bases, J shed 7 bases, and the junction held 14 bases outside the gene matches. The germline V gene has CDR1 MNHEY and CDR2 SVGEGT. This CDR3 has 16 amino acids.

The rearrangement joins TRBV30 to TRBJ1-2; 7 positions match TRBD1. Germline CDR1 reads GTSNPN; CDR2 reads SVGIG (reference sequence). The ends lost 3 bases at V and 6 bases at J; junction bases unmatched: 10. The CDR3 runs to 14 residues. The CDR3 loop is CAWSVDRAGNGYTF. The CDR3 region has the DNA TGTGCCTGGAGCGTAGACAGGGCGGGAAATGGCTACACCTTC. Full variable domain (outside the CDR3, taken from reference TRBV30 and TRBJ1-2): SQTIHQWPATLVQPVGSPLSLECTVEGTSNPNLYWYRQAAGRGLQLLFYSVGIGQISSEVPQNLSASRPQDRQFILSSKKLLLSDSGFYLCAWSVDRAGNGYTFGSGTRLTVV.

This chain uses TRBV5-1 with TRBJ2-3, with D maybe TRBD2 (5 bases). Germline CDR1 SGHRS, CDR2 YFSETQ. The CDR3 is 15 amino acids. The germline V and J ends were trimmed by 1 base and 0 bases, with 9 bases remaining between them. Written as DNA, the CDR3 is TGCGCCAGCAGCTTGCCCAGCGGAAGCACAGATACGCAGTATTTT. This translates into CASSLPSGSTDTQYF.

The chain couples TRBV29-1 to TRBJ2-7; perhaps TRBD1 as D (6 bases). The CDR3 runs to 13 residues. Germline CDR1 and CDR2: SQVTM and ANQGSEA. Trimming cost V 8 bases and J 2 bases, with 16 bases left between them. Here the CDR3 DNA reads TGCAGCCCGGGACAAACACTAACCTACGAGCAGTACTTC. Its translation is CSPGQTLTYEQYF.

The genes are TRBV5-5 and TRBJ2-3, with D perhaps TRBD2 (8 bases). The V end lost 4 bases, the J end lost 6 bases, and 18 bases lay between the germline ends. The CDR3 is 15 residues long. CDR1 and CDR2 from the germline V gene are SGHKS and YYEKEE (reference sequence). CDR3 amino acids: CASSHPGLGGDTQYF. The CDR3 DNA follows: TGTGCCAGCAGCCACCCGGGACTAGGGGGCGATACGCAGTATTTT.

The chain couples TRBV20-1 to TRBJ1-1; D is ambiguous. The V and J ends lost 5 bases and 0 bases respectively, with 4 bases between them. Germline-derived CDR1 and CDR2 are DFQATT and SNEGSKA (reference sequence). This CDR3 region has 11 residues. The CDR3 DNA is TGCAGTGCTCTAGTGAACACTGAAGCTTTCTTT. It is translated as CSALVNTEAFF.

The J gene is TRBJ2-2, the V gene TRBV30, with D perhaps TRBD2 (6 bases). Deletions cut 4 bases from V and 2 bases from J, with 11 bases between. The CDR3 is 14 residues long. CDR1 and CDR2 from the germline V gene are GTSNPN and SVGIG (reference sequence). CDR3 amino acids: CAWTGTFNTGELFF. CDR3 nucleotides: TGTGCCTGGACAGGGACTTTTAACACCGGGGAGCTGTTTTTT.

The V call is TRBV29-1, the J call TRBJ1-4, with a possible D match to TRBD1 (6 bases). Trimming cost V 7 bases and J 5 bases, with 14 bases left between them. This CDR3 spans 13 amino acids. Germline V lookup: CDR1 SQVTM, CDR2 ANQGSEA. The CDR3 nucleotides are TGCAGCGCCCACGGGACACCGAATGAAAAACTGTTTTTT. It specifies CSAHGTPNEKLFF.

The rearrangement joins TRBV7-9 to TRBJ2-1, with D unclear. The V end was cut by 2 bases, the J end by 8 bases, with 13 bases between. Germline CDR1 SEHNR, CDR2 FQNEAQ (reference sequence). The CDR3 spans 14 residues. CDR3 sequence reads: CASSLQTLNDEQFF. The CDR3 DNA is TGTGCCAGCAGCTTACAGACTCTTAACGATGAGCAGTTCTTC.

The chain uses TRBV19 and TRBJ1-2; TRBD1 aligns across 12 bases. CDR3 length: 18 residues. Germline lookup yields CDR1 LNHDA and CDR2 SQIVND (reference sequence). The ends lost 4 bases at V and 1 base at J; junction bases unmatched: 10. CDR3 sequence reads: CASSSTGTGGSINYGYTF. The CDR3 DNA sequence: TGTGCCAGTAGTAGTACCGGGACAGGGGGCTCCATTAACTATGGCTACACCTTC.

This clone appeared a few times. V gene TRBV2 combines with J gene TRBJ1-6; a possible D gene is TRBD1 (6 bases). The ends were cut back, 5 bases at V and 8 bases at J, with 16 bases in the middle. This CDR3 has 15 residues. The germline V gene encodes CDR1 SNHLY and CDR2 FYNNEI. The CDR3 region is CASSRRQVGDSPLHF. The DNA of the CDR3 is TGTGCCAGCAGTCGGAGACAGGTGGGGGATTCACCCCTCCACTTT.

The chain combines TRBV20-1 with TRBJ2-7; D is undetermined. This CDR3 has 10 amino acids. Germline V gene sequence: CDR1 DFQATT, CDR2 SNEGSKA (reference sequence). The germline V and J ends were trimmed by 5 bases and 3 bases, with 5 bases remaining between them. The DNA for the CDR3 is TGCAGTGCTCGCTACTACGAGCAGTACTTC. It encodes CSARYYEQYF.

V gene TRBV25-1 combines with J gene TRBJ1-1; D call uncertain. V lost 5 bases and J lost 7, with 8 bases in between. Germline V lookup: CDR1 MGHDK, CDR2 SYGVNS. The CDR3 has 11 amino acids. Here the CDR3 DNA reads TGTGCCAGCAGTACCATCAGTGAAGCTTTCTTT. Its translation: CASSTISEAFF.

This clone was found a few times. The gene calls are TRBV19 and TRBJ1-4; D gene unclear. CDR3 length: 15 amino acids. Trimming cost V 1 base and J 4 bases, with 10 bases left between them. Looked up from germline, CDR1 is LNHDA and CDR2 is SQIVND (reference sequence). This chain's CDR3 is CASSIAGGFNEKLFF. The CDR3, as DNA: TGTGCCAGTAGTATAGCTGGAGGGTTTAATGAAAAACTGTTTTTT.

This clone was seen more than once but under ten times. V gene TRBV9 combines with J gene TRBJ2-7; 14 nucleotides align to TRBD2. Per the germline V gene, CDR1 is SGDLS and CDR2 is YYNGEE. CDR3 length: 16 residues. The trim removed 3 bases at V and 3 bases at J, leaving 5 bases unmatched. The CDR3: CASSAGLAGGSYEQYF. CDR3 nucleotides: TGTGCCAGCAGCGCAGGACTAGCGGGAGGAAGCTACGAGCAGTACTTC.

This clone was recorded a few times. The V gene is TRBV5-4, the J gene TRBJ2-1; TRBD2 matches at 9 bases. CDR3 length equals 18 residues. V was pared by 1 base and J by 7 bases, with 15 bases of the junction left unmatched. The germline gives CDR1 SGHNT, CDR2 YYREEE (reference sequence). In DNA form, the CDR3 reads TGTGCCAGCAGCTTGCCTGGGAATGCGGGAGGGGGCCGAAATGAGCAGTTCTTC. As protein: CASSLPGNAGGGRNEQFF.

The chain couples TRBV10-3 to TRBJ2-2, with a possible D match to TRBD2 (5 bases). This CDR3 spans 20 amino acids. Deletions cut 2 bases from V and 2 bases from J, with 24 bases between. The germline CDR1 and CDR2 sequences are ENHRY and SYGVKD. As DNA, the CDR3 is TGTGCCATCAGTGAGAGCCCTCGAGGGCAGGCTAGTGGTAACACCGGGGAGCTGTTTTTT. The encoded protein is CAISESPRGQASGNTGELFF.

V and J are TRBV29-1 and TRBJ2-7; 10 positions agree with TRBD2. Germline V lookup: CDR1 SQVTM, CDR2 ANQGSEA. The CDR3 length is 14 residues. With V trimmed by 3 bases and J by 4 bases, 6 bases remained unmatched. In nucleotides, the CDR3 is TGCAGCGTTGATGAGGGTAGCGGGAGGTACGAGCAGTACTTC. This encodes CSVDEGSGRYEQYF.